The 30 T cell receptor beta chains below were found in one sample sequenced in a study of monozygotic twins with inflammatory bowel disease. TCRdb re-called the 5' RACE reads and shows each CDR3 protein once, DNA omitted. The sample table includes a few hundred thousand distinct CDR3 sequences. Sequenced input: blood. The receptors come from a human donor with ulcerative colitis or Crohn's disease, or a healthy co-twin of an affected twin (not recorded which).

The chain employs TRBV30 and TRBJ2-1; TCRdb proposes TRBD1, but this gene call is untestable without DNA. The CDR3 contains 16 residues. Per the germline V gene, CDR1 is GTSNPN and CDR2 is SVGIG (reference sequence). The CDR3 spells CAWSPRGLVSYNEQFF.

The rearrangement uses TRBV7-9 and TRBJ1-4; without DNA, the TCRdb call of TRBD1 cannot be checked. The CDR3 covers 15 residues. The germline CDR1 and CDR2 sequences are SEHNR and FQNEAQ (reference sequence). The CDR3 reads CASTTPGGANEKLFF.

This chain joins TRBV28 and TRBJ2-7; checking the TCRdb D call of TRBD1 is not possible without DNA. Germline lookup yields CDR1 MDHEN and CDR2 SYDVKM. The length of the CDR3 is 15 residues. The CDR3 here is CASSLSGGSSYEQYF.

The chain combines TRBV29-1 with TRBJ1-5; TCRdb's assignment of TRBD1 cannot be checked, as there is no DNA. CDR1 and CDR2 (germline): SQVTM, ANQGSEA. The CDR3 extends over 14 amino acids. CDR3 protein: CSVGGTGGSQPQHF.

The chain links TRBV28 to TRBJ2-1; TCRdb proposes TRBD2, but this gene call is untestable without DNA. The CDR3 runs 16 residues. In germline, CDR1 is MDHEN, CDR2 SYDVKM. The CDR3 spells CASANARTSGGAEQFF. The whole variable domain, remainder taken from reference TRBV28 and TRBJ2-1, is DVKVTQSSRYLVKRTGEKVFLECVQDMDHENMFWYRQDPGLGLRLIYFSYDVKMKEKGDIPEGYSVSREKKERFSLILESASTNQTSMYLCASANARTSGGAEQFFGPGTRLTVL.

V is TRBV18 and J is TRBJ2-3; lacking DNA, the TRBD2 call made by TCRdb goes unchecked. The CDR3 has 16 amino acids. From germline, CDR1 is KGHSH and CDR2 LQKENI. The CDR3 sequence: CASSPTPGGALDTQYF.

The rearrangement joins TRBV3-1 to TRBJ2-7; TCRdb calls TRBD2, which cannot be checked without DNA. From germline, CDR1 is LGHDT and CDR2 YNNKEL (reference sequence). The CDR3 has 15 residues. The CDR3 spells CASSPEGLAGYEQYF.

The rearrangement joins TRBV11-2 to TRBJ2-7. Germline V gives CDR1 SGHAT, CDR2 FQNNGV. The CDR3 sequence is 11 residues long. The CDR3 here is CASSLGQLAYF.

This chain uses TRBV7-2 with TRBJ1-2; TCRdb's assignment of TRBD1 cannot be checked, as there is no DNA. The CDR3 extends over 13 amino acids. The germline V gene has CDR1 SGHTA and CDR2 FQGNSA. The CDR3 region is CASSPRPEGGYTF.

The chain uses TRBV6-8 and TRBJ2-7; checking the TCRdb D call of TRBD2 is not possible without DNA. Germline values: CDR1 MNHGY, CDR2 SAAAGT. CDR3 length: 19 residues. CDR3 protein: CASDRLRRLAEMGSYEQYF.

This chain connects TRBV9 to TRBJ2-1; TCRdb returns TRBD2, unconfirmable since there is no DNA. The CDR3 runs to 13 residues. Germline V gives CDR1 SGDLS, CDR2 YYNGEE. The CDR3: CASSPSIGDEQFF.

The CDR3 protein is CATSREGQVGLEQYF. The rearrangement joins TRBV15 to TRBJ2-7; TCRdb reports TRBD1, a call that lacks DNA to check it against. The germline V gene has CDR1 LNHNV and CDR2 YYDKDF (reference sequence). The CDR3 runs to 15 residues. Looking up the rest from reference TRBV15 and TRBJ2-7 gives the full variable domain: DAMVIQNPRYQVTQFGKPVTLSCSQTLNHNVMYWYQQKSSQAPKLLFHYYDKDFNNEADTPDNFQSRRPNTSFCFLDIRSPGLGDTAMYLCATSREGQVGLEQYFGPGTRLTVT.

This chain connects TRBV27 to TRBJ2-7; TCRdb gives TRBD2 as the D gene, but with no DNA this cannot be confirmed. Germline assignment: CDR1 MNHEY and CDR2 SMNVEV (reference sequence). This CDR3 has 20 residues. CDR3 sequence reads: CASSLRAMKTSGGAGYEQYF.

The chain has TRBV21-1 and TRBJ2-7; the D call from TCRdb, TRBD1, cannot be confirmed without DNA. TRBV21-1 is termed a pseudogene. CDR3 length: 13 amino acids. CDR3 amino acids: CASSFDRDYEQYF.

V gene TRBV10-3 combines with J gene TRBJ2-7; TCRdb's D gene call, TRBD2, goes unchecked for lack of DNA. This CDR3 spans 15 amino acids. Germline V gives CDR1 ENHRY, CDR2 SYGVKD. The CDR3 loop reads CAISELASGAYEQYF.

The V gene is TRBV24-1, the J gene TRBJ2-2; TCRdb selects TRBD1, and the lack of DNA leaves this call unchecked. The CDR3 has 19 amino acids. The V gene's germline CDR1 is KGHDR and CDR2 SFDVKD. CDR3 loop: CATSDLRGQPGGKTGELFF.

This sequence joins TRBV19 and TRBJ1-1; TCRdb gives TRBD1 as the D gene, but with no DNA this cannot be confirmed. Germline V CDR1 and CDR2: LNHDA, SQIVND (reference sequence). This CDR3 comprises 13 residues. CDR3 loop: CASSVGTFPEAFF.

The chain links TRBV9 to TRBJ2-3; TCRdb's assignment of TRBD1 cannot be checked, as there is no DNA. From germline, CDR1 is SGDLS and CDR2 YYNGEE. The CDR3 sequence is 13 residues long. The CDR3 sequence is CASSPQGEDTQYF.

Here the CDR3 reads CASSLREGPYNEQFF. V and J are TRBV6-1 and TRBJ2-1; no DNA is available, so the TRBD2 call from TCRdb remains unchecked. Germline values: CDR1 MNHNS, CDR2 SASEGT. The CDR3 is 15 residues long.

The chain joins TRBV18 to TRBJ1-6. The CDR3 has 12 amino acids. From germline, CDR1 is KGHSH and CDR2 LQKENI. The CDR3 loop reads CASSRVNSPLHF.

The V gene is TRBV5-1, the J gene TRBJ2-1; TCRdb calls TRBD1, which cannot be checked without DNA. Germline values: CDR1 SGHRS, CDR2 YFSETQ. The CDR3 spans 15 residues. CDR3 residues: CASSGGQLSYNEQFF.

This chain links TRBV29-1 with TRBJ1-1; TCRdb's D call, TRBD1, is unchecked because there is no DNA. The CDR3 has 15 amino acids. Germline V gives CDR1 SQVTM, CDR2 ANQGSEA. The chain's CDR3 is CSVEYRLIGDTEAFF. Together with reference TRBV29-1 and TRBJ1-1, the CDR3 gives the full variable domain: SAVISQKPSRDICQRGTSLTIQCQVDSQVTMMFWYRQQPGQSLTLIATANQGSEATYESGFVIDKFPISRPNLTFSTLTVSNMSPEDSSIYLCSVEYRLIGDTEAFFGQGTRLTVV.

The chain uses TRBV20-1 and TRBJ2-1. CDR1 and CDR2 from the germline V gene are DFQATT and SNEGSKA (reference sequence). The CDR3 spans 13 residues. The CDR3 reads CSARDMGFNEQFF.

The rearrangement joins TRBV12-3 or TRBV12-4 to TRBJ2-1; TCRdb lists TRBD1, though no DNA is available to test this call. The CDR3 is 18 amino acids. The CDR3 reads CASSFTGRQGTAYNEQFF.

This chain links TRBV5-5 with TRBJ2-1; absent DNA, TCRdb's TRBD2 call cannot be checked. The CDR3 totals 17 residues. Per germline, CDR1 SGHKS and CDR2 YYEKEE (reference sequence). CDR3 in amino acids: CASSLDVRRRELDEQFF.

This chain connects TRBV12-3 or TRBV12-4 to TRBJ2-7; TCRdb's D call of TRBD2 is untestable without DNA. CDR3 size: 14 residues. CDR3 sequence: CASSLGRRTPEQYF.

The chain joins TRBV20-1 to TRBJ2-7; TCRdb proposes TRBD1, but this gene call is untestable without DNA. In germline, CDR1 is DFQATT, CDR2 SNEGSKA (reference sequence). This CDR3 region has 15 residues. The CDR3 loop reads CSAKGAGTRSYEQYF.

The chain links TRBV24-1 to TRBJ2-1; there is no DNA to check the TCRdb D call of TRBD2. The CDR3 contains 15 residues. The V gene's germline CDR1 is KGHDR and CDR2 SFDVKD. The CDR3 loop is CATSDFWLEDNEQFF.

The genes are TRBV4-1 and TRBJ1-1; TCRdb reports TRBD1, a call that lacks DNA to check it against. CDR1 MGHRA and CDR2 YSYEKL come from the germline V gene. The CDR3 has 12 amino acids. CDR3 residues: CASSQGPLKAFF.

The chain uses TRBV5-1 and TRBJ1-1. Germline V gene sequence: CDR1 SGHRS, CDR2 YFSETQ. The CDR3 is 14 amino acids. The CDR3 spells CASSRDISNTEAFF.